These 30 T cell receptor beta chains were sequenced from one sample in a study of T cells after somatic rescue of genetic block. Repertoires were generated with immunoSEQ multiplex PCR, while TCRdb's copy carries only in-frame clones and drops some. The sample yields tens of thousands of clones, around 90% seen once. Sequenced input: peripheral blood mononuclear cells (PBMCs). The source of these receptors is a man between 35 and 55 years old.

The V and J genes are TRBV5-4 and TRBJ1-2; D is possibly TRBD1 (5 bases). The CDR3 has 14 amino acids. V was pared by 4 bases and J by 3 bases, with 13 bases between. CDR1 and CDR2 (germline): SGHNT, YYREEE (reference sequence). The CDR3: CASSPGGDHYGYTF. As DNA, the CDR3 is TGTGCCAGCAGCCCCGGGGGGGACCACTATGGCTACACCTTC.

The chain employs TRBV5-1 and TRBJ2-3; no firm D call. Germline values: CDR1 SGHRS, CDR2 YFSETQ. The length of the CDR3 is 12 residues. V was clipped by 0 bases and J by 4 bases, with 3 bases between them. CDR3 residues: CASSLVPDTQYF. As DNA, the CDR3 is TGCGCCAGCAGCTTGGTTCCAGATACGCAGTATTTT.

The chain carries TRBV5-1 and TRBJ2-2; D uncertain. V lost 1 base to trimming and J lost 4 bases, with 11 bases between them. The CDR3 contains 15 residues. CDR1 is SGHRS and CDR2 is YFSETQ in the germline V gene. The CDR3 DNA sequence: TGCGCCAGCAGCTTGTATGGGGTCGGCACCGGGGAGCTGTTTTTT. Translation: CASSLYGVGTGELFF.

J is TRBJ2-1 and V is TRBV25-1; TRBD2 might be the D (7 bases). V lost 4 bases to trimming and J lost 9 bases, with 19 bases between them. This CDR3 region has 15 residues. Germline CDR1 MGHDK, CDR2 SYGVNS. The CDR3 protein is CASSATRGRASEQFF. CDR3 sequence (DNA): TGTGCCAGCAGTGCCACTAGGGGGAGGGCCAGTGAGCAGTTCTTC.

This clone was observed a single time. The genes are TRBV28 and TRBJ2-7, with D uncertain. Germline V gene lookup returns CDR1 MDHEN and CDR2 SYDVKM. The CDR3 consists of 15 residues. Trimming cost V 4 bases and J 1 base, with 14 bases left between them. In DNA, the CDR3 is TGTGCCAGCAGTTCCCCCCGGATAGGGTCCTACGAGCAGTACTTC. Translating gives CASSSPRIGSYEQYF.

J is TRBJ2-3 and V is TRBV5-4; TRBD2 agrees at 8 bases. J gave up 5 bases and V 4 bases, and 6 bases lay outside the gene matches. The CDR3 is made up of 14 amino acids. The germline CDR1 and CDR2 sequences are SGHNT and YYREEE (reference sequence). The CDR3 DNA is TGTGCCAGCAGCCCGGGGACTAGAGGAGATACGCAGTATTTT. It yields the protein CASSPGTRGDTQYF.

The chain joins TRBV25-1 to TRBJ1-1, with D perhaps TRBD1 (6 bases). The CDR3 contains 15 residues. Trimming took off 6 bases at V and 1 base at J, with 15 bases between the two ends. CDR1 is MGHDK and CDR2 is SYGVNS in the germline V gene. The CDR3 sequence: CASREQGQPNTEAFF. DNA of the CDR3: TGTGCCAGCAGAGAGCAAGGACAGCCGAACACTGAAGCTTTCTTT.

CDR3 nucleotides: TGTGCCAGCAACAACGCTAACGCCGGGGAGCTGTTTTTT. Translation: CASNNANAGELFF. The chain combines TRBV5-4 with TRBJ2-2; D remains unclear. This CDR3 is built from 13 residues. Deletions cut 6 bases from V and 6 bases from J, with 12 bases between. The germline V gene has CDR1 SGHNT and CDR2 YYREEE (reference sequence).

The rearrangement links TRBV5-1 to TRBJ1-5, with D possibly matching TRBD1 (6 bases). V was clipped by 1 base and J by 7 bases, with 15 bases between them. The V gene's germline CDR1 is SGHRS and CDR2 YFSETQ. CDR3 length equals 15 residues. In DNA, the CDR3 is TGCGCCAGCAGCTTGTTTGGACAGCAGGGGCAGCCCCAGCATTTT. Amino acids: CASSLFGQQGQPQHF.

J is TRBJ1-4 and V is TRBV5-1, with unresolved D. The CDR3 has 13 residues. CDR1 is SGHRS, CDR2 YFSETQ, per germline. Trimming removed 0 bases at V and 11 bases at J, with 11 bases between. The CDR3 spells CASSLDPGGKLFF. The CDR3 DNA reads TGCGCCAGCAGCTTGGACCCCGGCGGCAAACTGTTTTTT.

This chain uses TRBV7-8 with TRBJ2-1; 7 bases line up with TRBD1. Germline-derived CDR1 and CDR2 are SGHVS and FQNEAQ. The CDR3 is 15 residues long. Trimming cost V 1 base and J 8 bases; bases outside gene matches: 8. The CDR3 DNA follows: TGTGCCAGCAGCTTAGGGGGACAGCGACTCGATGAGCAGTTCTTC. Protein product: CASSLGGQRLDEQFF.

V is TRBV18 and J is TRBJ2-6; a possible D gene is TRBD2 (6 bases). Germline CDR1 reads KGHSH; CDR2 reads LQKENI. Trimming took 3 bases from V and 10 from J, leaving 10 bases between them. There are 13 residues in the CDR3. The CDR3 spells CASSPAAGNVLTF. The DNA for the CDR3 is TGTGCCAGCTCACCCGCTGCGGGGAACGTCCTGACTTTC.

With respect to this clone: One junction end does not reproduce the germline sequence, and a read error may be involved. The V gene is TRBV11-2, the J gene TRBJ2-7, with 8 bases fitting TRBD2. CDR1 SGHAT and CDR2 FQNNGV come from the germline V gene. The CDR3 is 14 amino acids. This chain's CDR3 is CASSLAGSSHEQYF. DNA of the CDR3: TGTGCCAGCAGTTTAGCGGGATCGTCCCACGAGCAGTACTTC. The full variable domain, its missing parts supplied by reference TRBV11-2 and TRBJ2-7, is EAGVAQSPRYKIIEKRQSVAFWCNPISGHATLYWYQQILGQGPKLLIQFQNNGVVDDSQLPKDRFSAERLKGVDSTLKIQPAKLEDSAVYLCASSLAGSSHEQYFGPGTRLTVT.

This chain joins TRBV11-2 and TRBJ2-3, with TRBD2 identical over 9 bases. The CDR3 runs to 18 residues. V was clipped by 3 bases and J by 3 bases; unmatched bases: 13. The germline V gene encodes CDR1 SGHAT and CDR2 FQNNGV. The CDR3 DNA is TGTGCCAGCAGCTTCCGGCCCATGGCGGGAGGGGGGACAGATACGCAGTATTTT. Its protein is CASSFRPMAGGGTDTQYF.

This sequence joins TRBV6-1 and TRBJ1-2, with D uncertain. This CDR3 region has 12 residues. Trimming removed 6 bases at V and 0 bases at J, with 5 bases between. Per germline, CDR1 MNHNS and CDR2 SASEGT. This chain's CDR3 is CASSQANYGYTF. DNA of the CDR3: TGTGCCAGCAGCCAGGCTAACTATGGCTACACCTTC.

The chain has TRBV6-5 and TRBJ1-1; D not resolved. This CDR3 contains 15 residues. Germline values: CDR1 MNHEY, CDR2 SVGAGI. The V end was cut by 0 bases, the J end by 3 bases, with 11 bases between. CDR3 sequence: CASSYSGPDDTEAFF. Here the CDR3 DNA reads TGTGCCAGCAGTTACTCCGGGCCAGACGACACTGAAGCTTTCTTT.

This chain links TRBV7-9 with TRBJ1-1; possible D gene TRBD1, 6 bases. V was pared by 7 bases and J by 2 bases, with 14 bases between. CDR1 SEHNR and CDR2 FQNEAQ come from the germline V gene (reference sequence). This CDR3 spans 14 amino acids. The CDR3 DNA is TGTGCCAGCACCCGCGCGGGACAAAACACTGAAGCTTTCTTT. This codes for CASTRAGQNTEAFF. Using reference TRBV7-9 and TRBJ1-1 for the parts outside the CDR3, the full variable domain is DTGVSQNPRHKITKRGQNVTFRCDPISEHNRLYWYRQTLGQGPEFLTYFQNEAQLEKSRLLSDRFSAERPKGSFSTLEIQRTEQGDSAMYLCASTRAGQNTEAFFGQGTRLTVV.

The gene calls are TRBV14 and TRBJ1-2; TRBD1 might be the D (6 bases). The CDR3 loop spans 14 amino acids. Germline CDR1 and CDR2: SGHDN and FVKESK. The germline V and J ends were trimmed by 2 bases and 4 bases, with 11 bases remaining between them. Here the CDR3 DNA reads TGTGCCAGCAGCCAATCAGGGGCGATCTATGGCTACACCTTC. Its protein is CASSQSGAIYGYTF.

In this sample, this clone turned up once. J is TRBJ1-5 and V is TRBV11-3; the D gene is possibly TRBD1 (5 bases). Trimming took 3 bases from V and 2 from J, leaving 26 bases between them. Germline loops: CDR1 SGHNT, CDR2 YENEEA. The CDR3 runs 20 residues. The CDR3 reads CASSLAPRDLWDGGNQPQHF. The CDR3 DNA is TGTGCCAGCAGCTTGGCACCTCGGGACCTATGGGATGGTGGCAATCAGCCCCAGCATTTT.

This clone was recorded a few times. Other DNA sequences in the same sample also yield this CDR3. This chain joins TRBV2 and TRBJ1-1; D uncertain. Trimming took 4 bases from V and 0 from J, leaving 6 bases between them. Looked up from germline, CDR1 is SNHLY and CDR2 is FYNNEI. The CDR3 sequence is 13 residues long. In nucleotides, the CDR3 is TGTGCCAGCAGTGGCCCGTTGAACACTGAAGCTTTCTTT. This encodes CASSGPLNTEAFF.

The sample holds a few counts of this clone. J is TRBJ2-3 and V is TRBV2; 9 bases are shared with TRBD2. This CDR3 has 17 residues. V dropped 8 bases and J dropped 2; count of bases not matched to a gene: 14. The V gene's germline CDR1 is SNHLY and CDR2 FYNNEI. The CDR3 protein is CASGYSGGDPDTDTQYF. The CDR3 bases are TGTGCCAGCGGGTATAGCGGGGGAGACCCCGACACAGATACGCAGTATTTT. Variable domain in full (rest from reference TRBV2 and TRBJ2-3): EPEVTQTPSHQVTQMGQEVILRCVPISNHLYFYWYRQILGQKVEFLVSFYNNEISEKSEIFDDQFSVERPDGSNFTLKIRSTKLEDSAMYFCASGYSGGDPDTDTQYFGPGTRLTVL.

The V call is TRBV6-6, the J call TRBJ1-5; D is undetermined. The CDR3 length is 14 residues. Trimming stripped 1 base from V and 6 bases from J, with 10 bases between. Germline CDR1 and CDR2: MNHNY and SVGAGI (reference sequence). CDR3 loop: CASSYWGEGQPQHF. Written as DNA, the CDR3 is TGTGCCAGCAGTTACTGGGGTGAGGGTCAGCCCCAGCATTTT.

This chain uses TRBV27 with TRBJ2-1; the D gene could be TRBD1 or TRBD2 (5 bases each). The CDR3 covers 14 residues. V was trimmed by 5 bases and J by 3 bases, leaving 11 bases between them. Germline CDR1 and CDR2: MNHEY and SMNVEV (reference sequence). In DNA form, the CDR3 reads TGTGCCAGCAGTCACCGGGGCAACTACAATGAGCAGTTCTTC. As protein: CASSHRGNYNEQFF.

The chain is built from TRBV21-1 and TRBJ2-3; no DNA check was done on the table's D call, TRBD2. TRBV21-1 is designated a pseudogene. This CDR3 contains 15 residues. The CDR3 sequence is CASSKAEHHTDTQYF. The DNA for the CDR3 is TGTGCCAGCAGCAAAGCCGAGCACCACACAGATACGCAGTATTTT.

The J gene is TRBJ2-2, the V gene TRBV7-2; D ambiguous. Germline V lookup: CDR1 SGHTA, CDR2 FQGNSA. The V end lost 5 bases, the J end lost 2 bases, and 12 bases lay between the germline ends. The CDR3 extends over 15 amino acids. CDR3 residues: CASSLVATNTGELFF. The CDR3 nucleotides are TGTGCCAGCAGCCTGGTGGCCACCAACACCGGGGAGCTGTTTTTT.

CDR3 coding DNA: TGTGCCTCACGCCCCGGGAGTCGCAATCAGCCCCAGCATTTT. The encoded protein is CASRPGSRNQPQHF. This sequence joins TRBV6-1 and TRBJ1-5, with no clear D. The germline V gene has CDR1 MNHNS and CDR2 SASEGT. V was shortened by 11 bases and J by 2 bases, with 16 bases between the two germline ends. The CDR3 covers 14 residues.

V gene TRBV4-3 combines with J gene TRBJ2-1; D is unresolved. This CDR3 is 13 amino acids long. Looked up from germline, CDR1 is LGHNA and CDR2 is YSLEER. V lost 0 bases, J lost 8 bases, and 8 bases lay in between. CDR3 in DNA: TGCGCCAGCAGCCAAGACCGTTACGATGAGCAGTTCTTC. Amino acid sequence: CASSQDRYDEQFF.

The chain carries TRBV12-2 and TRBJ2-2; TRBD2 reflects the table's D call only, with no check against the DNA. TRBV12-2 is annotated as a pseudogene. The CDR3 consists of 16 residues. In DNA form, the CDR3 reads TGTGCAAGTCGCTCCGCGTTCCGACTAGCGGCTGGGGAGCTGTTTTTT. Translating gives CASRSAFRLAAGELFF.

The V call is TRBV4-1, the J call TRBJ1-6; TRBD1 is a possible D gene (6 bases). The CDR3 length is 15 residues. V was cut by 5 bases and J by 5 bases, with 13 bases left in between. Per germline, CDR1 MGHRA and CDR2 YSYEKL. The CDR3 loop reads CASSMGAGNNSPLHF. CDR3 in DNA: TGCGCCAGCAGCATGGGGGCCGGTAATAATTCACCCCTCCACTTT.

CDR3 sequence (DNA): TGTGCCAGCAGTTTCAACTTCCTTGGGGAGACCCAGTACTTC. It specifies CASSFNFLGETQYF. V usage is TRBV6-1 and J usage is TRBJ2-5; no clear D. The CDR3 runs 14 residues. Germline V lookup: CDR1 MNHNS, CDR2 SASEGT. V gave up 5 bases and J gave up 5 bases, with 15 bases separating them.